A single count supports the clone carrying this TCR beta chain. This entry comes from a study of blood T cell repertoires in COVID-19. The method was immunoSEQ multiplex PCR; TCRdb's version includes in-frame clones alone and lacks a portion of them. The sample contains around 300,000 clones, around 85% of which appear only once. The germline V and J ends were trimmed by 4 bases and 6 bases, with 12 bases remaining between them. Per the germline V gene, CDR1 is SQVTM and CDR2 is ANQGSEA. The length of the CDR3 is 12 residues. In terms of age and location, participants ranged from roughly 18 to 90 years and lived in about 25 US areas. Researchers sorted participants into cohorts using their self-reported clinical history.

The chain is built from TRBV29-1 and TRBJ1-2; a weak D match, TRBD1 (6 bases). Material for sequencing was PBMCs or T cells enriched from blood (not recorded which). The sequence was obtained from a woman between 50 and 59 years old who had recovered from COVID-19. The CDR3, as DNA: TGCAGCGTTGTTGGGTCAGGGGATGGCTACACCTTC. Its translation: CSVVGSGDGYTF.